The source of this TCR beta chain is a study of blood T cell repertoires in COVID-19. Original handling: For nucleated cells, counts were estimated from reference gene primer amplification. Produced via immunoSEQ multiplex PCR; TCRdb's table is partial and in-frame only. D and trimming come from the DNA, and the V and J calls and clone size come from that table. This table has under 200,000 clones, approximately 81% appearing once. Germline CDR1 is SGHTA and CDR2 is FQGTGA. CDR3 size: 14 residues. After removal of 5 bases from V and 4 bases from J, the junction contained 4 bases not matched to a gene.

The material sequenced was PBMCs or T cells enriched from blood (not recorded which). The chain has TRBV7-3 and TRBJ1-1; 10 bases agree with TRBD1. The receptor comes from a woman between 40 and 55 years old with acute COVID-19. Here the CDR3 DNA reads TGTGCCAGCAGCCGGGACAGGGGCAGCACTGAAGCTTTCTTT. Its translation is CASSRDRGSTEAFF.